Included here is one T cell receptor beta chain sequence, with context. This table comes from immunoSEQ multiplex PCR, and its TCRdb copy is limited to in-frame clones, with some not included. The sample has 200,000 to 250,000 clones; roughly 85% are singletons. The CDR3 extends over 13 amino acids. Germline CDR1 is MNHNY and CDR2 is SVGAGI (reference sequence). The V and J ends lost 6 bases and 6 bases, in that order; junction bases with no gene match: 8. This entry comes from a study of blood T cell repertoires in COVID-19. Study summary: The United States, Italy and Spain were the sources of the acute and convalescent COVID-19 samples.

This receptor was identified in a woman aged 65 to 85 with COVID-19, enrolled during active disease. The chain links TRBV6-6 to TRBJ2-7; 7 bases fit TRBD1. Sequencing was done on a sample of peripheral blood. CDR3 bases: TGTGCCAGCAGACAGGGGTTCGGGTCCGAGCAGTACTTC. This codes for CASRQGFGSEQYF.